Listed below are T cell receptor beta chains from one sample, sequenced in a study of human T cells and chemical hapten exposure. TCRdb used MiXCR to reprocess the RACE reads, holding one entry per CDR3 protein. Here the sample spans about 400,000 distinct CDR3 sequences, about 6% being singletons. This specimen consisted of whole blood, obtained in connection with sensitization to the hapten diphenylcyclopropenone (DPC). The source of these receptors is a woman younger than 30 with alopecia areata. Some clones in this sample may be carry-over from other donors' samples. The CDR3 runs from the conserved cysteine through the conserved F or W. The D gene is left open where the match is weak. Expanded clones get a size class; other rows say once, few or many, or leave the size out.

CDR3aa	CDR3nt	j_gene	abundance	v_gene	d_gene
CASSQADRGLLNSPLHF	TGTGCCAGCAGCCAGGCGGACAGGGGGCTGCTAAATTCACCCCTCCACTTT	TRBJ1-6	NA	TRBV14	TRBD1
CASSLLGANTGELFF	TGTGCCAGCAGCTTACTGGGAGCGAACACCGGGGAGCTGTTTTTT	TRBJ2-2	NA	TRBV7-9	NA
CASSQTSGGPEYF	TGTGCCAGCAGTCAGACTAGCGGGGGCCCCGAGTACTTC	TRBJ2-5	many	TRBV28	TRBD2
CASGSTDRVAEAFF	TGTGCTAGTGGTTCCACGGACAGGGTGGCTGAAGCTTTCTTT	TRBJ1-1	NA	TRBV12-5	TRBD1
CASSLGAPNTEAFF	TGTGCCAGCAGCTTGGGGGCACCGAACACTGAAGCTTTCTTT	TRBJ1-1	many	TRBV5-6	NA
CASSQVPGPLPRTDTQYF	TGTGCCAGCAGCCAAGTCCCTGGACCCTTACCCAGGACAGATACGCAGTATTTT	TRBJ2-3	NA	TRBV4-2	NA
CASSPQTVIGSPNEKLFF	TGTGCCAGCTCACCACAGACAGTGATAGGGTCTCCGAATGAAAAACTGTTTTTT	TRBJ1-4	few	TRBV18	NA
CASSNRGSLNSPLHF	TGTGCCAGCAGTAACAGGGGTTCCCTTAATTCACCCCTCCACTTT	TRBJ1-6	many	TRBV12-3/TRBV12-4	TRBD1
CASSEEYNYGYTF	TGTGCCAGCAGTGAGGAATATAACTATGGCTACACCTTC	TRBJ1-2	few	TRBV2	NA
CASRLTGFSNQPQHF	TGTGCCAGCAGATTAACCGGGTTTAGCAATCAGCCCCAGCATTTT	TRBJ1-5	NA	TRBV6-2/TRBV6-3	NA
CASSPRDRAPNTEAFF	TGTGCCAGCAGTCCCCGGGACAGGGCTCCGAACACTGAAGCTTTCTTT	TRBJ1-1	NA	TRBV12-3/TRBV12-4	TRBD1
CASSYYMVSRSGNTIYF	TGTGCCAGCAGTTACTATATGGTTTCCCGCTCTGGAAACACCATATATTTT	TRBJ1-3	NA	TRBV6-6	NA
CASSQDLLTSTRETQYF	TGTGCCAGCAGCCAAGACCTACTGACTAGCACCAGAGAGACCCAGTACTTC	TRBJ2-5	many	TRBV3-1	TRBD2
CSARDTSPFGTEAFF	TGCAGTGCTAGAGATACCTCCCCCTTCGGAACTGAAGCTTTCTTT	TRBJ1-1	few	TRBV20-1	NA
CASSQDRGGHVNEQFF	TGTGCCAGCAGCCAAGATAGGGGGGGGCACGTCAATGAGCAGTTCTTC	TRBJ2-1	few	TRBV4-2	NA
CASSPGQGDNEQFF	TGCGCCAGCAGCCCGGGACAGGGGGACAATGAGCAGTTCTTC	TRBJ2-1	NA	TRBV5-1	TRBD1
CASSDGPSTDTQYF	TGTGCCAGCTCGGACGGGCCTAGCACAGATACGCAGTATTTT	TRBJ2-3	many	TRBV2	NA
CASSLAGKRGSYGYTF	TGTGCCAGCAGTTTAGCGGGTAAACGTGGATCCTATGGCTACACCTTC	TRBJ1-2	many	TRBV12-3/TRBV12-4	NA
CASSPGGNTGELFF	TGTGCCAGCAGCCCCGGGGGAAACACCGGGGAGCTGTTTTTT	TRBJ2-2	NA	TRBV7-3	NA
CASSQPAGGSYEQYF	TGCGCCAGCAGCCAACCAGCGGGGGGGAGCTACGAGCAGTACTTC	TRBJ2-7	few	TRBV4-1	TRBD2
CSAVDRGRNYGYTF	TGCAGTGCTGTCGACAGGGGGCGGAACTATGGCTACACCTTC	TRBJ1-2	many	TRBV20-1	TRBD1
CASSDHPGQWVGTQYF	TGTGCCAGCAGTGATCATCCGGGACAGTGGGTCGGTACGCAGTATTTT	TRBJ2-3	NA	TRBV6-1	TRBD1